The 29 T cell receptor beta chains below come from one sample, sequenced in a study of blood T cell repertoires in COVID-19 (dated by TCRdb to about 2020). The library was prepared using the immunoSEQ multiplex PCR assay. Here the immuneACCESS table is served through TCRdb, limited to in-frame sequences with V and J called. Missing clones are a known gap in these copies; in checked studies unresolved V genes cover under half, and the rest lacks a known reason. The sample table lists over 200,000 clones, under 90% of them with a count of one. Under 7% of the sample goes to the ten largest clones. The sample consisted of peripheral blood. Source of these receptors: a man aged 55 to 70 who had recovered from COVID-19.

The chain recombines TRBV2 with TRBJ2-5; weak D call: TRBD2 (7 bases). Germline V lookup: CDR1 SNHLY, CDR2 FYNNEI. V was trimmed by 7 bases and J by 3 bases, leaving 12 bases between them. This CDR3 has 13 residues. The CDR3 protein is CASKGGGKETQYF. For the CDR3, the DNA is TGTGCCAGCAAGGGGGGGGGAAAAGAGACCCAGTACTTC.

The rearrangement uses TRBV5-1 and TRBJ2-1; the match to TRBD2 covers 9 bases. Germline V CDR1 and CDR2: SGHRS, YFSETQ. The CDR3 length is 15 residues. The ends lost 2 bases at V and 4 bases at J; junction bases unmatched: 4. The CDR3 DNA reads TGCGCCAGCAGCTTAGCTAGCGGGACGTACAATGAGCAGTTCTTC. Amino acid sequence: CASSLASGTYNEQFF.

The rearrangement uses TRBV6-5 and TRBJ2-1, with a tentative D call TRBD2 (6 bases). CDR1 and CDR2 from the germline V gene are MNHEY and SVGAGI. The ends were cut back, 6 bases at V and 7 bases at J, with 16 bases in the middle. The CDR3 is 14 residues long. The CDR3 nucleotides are TGTGCCAGCAGGCGGGGTAGCACCCAGAATGAGCAGTTCTTC. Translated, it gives CASRRGSTQNEQFF.

The CDR3 region is CAWTGRIPYEQYF. The DNA of the CDR3 is TGTGCCTGGACGGGGAGAATCCCCTACGAGCAGTACTTC. The chain is built from TRBV30 and TRBJ2-7, with TRBD2 as a possible D gene (5 bases). The CDR3 totals 13 residues. Per the germline V gene, CDR1 is GTSNPN and CDR2 is SVGIG (reference sequence). Trimming took 4 bases from V and 2 from J, leaving 12 bases between them.

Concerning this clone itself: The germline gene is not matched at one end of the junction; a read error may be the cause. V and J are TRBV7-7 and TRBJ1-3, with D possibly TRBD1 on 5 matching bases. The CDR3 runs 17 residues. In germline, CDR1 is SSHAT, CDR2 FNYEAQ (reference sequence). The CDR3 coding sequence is TGTGCTAGCAGCTCCGTCGACAGATTCATCAGGGAAAACACCATATATTTT. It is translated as CASSSVDRFIRENTIYF.

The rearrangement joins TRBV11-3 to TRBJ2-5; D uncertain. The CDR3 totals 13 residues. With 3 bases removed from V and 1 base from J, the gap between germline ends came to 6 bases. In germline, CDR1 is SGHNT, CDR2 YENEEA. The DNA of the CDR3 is TGTGCCAGCAGCTTGAGAGGCCAAGAGACCCAGTACTTC. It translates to CASSLRGQETQYF.

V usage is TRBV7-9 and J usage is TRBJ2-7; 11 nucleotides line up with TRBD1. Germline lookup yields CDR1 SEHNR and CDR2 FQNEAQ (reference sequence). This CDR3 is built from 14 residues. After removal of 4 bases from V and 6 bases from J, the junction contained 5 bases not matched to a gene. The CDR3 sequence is CASSSSGTGGEQYF. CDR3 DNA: TGTGCCAGCAGCTCTTCCGGGACAGGGGGCGAGCAGTACTTC.

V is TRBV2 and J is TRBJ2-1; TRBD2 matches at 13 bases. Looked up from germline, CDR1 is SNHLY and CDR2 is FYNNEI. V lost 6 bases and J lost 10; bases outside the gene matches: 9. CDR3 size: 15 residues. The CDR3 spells CASRGLAGSIAEQFF. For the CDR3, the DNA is TGTGCCAGCAGGGGACTAGCGGGATCCATAGCGGAGCAGTTCTTC.

DNA for the CDR3: TGTGCCACCAGTATTCTAGCGGGAGTTTCCTACAATGAGCAGTTCTTC. Protein sequence: CATSILAGVSYNEQFF. V and J are TRBV15 and TRBJ2-1, with 10 bases lining up with TRBD2. Germline V CDR1 and CDR2: LNHNV, YYDKDF (reference sequence). This CDR3 has 16 residues. V trimming: 6 bases; J trimming: 1 base; junction bases outside the gene matches: 6. Variable domain in full (rest from reference TRBV15 and TRBJ2-1): DAMVIQNPRYQVTQFGKPVTLSCSQTLNHNVMYWYQQKSSQAPKLLFHYYDKDFNNEADTPDNFQSRRPNTSFCFLDIRSPGLGDTAMYLCATSILAGVSYNEQFFGPGTRLTVL.

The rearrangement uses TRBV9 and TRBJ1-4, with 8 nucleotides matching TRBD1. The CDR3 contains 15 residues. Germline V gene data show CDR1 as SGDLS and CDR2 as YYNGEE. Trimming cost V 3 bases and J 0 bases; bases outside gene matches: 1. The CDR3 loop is CASSGQGSTNEKLFF. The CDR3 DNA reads TGTGCCAGCAGCGGACAGGGGTCAACTAATGAAAAACTGTTTTTT.

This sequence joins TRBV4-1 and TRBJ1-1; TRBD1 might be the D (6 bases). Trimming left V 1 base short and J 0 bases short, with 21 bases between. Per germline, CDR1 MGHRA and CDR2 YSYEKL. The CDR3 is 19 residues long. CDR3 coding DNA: TGCGCCAGCAGCCAAGCCACCCAGGGGATGTGGGGGATGAACACTGAAGCTTTCTTT. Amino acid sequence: CASSQATQGMWGMNTEAFF.

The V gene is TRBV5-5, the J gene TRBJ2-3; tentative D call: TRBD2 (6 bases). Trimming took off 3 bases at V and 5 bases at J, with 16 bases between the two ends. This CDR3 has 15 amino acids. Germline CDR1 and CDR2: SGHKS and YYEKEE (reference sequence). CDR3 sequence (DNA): TGTGCCAGCAGCTGGGGAAGACTCGGGGGAGATACGCAGTATTTT. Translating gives CASSWGRLGGDTQYF.

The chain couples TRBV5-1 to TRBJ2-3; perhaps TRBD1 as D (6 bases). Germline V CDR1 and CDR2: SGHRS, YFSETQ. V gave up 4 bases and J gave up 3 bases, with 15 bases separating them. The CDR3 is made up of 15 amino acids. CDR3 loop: CASSLLTGTTDTQYF. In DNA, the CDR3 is TGCGCCAGCAGCCTCCTTACAGGGACGACAGATACGCAGTATTTT.

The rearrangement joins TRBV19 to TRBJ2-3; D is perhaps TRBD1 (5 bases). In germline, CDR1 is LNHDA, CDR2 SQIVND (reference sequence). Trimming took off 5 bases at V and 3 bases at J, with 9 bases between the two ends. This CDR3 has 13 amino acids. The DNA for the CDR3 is TGTGCCAGTAGTCCAACAGGAACAGATACGCAGTATTTT. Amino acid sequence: CASSPTGTDTQYF.

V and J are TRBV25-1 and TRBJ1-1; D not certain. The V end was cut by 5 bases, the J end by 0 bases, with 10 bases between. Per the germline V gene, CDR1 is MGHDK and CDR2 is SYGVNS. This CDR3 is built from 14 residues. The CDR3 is CASSNGELNTEAFF. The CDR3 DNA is TGTGCCAGCAGTAACGGTGAATTGAACACTGAAGCTTTCTTT.

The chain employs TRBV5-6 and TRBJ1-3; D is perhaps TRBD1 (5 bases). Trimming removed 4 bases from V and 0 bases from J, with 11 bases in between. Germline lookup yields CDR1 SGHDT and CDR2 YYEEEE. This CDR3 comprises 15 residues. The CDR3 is CASSATGSSGNTIYF. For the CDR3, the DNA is TGTGCCAGCAGCGCCACAGGCAGCTCTGGAAACACCATATATTTT.

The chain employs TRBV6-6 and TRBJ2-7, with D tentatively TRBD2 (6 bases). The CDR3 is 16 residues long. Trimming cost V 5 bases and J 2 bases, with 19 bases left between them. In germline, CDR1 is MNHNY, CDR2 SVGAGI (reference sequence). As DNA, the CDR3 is TGTGCCAGCAGTCGTATTAGCGGCCCGCCCCCCTACGAGCAGTACTTC. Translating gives CASSRISGPPPYEQYF.

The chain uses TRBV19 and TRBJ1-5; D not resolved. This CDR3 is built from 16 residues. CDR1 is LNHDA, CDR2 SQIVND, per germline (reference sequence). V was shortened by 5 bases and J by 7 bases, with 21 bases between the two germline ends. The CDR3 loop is CASSSQIREGGQPQHF. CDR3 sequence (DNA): TGTGCCAGTAGTTCTCAAATAAGGGAGGGAGGACAGCCCCAGCATTTT.

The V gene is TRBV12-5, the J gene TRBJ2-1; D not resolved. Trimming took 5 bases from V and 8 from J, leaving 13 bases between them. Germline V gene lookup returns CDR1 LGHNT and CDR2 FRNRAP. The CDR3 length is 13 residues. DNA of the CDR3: TGTGCTAGTGGTCCGATCGGTTCGGATGAGCAGTTCTTC. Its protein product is CASGPIGSDEQFF.

CDR3 protein: CASSVGASGAGDTQYF. DNA for the CDR3: TGTGCCAGCAGCGTAGGAGCTAGCGGGGCTGGAGATACGCAGTATTTT. The chain uses TRBV9 and TRBJ2-3, with 9 nucleotides matching TRBD2. The CDR3 contains 16 residues. V was pared by 0 bases and J by 5 bases, with 7 bases of the junction left unmatched. Germline V gene data show CDR1 as SGDLS and CDR2 as YYNGEE.

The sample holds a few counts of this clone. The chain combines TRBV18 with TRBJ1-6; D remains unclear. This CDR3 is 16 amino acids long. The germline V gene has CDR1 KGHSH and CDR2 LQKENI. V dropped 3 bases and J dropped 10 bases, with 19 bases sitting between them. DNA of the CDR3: TGTGCCAGCTCACCCTCGGTGCAGAGGTATGAATCACCCCTCCACTTT. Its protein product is CASSPSVQRYESPLHF.

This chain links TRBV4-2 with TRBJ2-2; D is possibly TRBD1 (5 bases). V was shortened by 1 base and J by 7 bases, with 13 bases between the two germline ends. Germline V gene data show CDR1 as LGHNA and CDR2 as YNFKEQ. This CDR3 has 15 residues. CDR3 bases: TGTGCCAGCAGCCAAGTTTTCTCAGGGCACGGGGAGCTGTTTTTT. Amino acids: CASSQVFSGHGELFF.

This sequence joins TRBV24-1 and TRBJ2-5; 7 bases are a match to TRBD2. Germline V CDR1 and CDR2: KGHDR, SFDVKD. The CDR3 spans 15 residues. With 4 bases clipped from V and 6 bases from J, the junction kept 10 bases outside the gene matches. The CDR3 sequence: CATSDRTSDRKTQYF. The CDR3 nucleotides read TGTGCCACCAGTGACCGTACTAGCGATCGAAAGACCCAGTACTTC.

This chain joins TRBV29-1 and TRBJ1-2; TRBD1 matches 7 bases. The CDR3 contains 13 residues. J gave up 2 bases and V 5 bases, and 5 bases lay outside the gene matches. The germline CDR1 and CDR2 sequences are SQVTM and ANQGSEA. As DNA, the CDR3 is TGCAGCGTTACAACAGGGGTCAACTATGGCTACACCTTC. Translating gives CSVTTGVNYGYTF.

The CDR3 sequence: CAGGRNGRGKPDTQYF. CDR3 sequence (DNA): TGTGCCGGGGGGCGGAACGGGCGGGGGAAACCAGATACGCAGTATTTT. This rearrangement joins TRBV6-4 to TRBJ2-3; D perhaps matches TRBD2 (7 bases). CDR3 length equals 16 residues. Germline V gene data show CDR1 as MRHNA and CDR2 as SNTAGT. The V end was cut by 11 bases, the J end by 4 bases, with 25 bases between.

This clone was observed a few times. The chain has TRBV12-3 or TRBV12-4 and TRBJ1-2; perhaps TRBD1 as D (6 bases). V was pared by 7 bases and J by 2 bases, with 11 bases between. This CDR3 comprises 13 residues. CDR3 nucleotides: TGTGCCAGCACCAAACAGGGCAACTATGGCTACACCTTC. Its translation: CASTKQGNYGYTF.

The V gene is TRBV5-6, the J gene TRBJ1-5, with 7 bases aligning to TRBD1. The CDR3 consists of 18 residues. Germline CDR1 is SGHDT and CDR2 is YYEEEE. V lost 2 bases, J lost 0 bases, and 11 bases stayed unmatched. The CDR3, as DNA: TGTGCCAGCAGCTTAACTGAGGGGGCCGGCTATAGCAATCAGCCCCAGCATTTT. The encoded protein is CASSLTEGAGYSNQPQHF.

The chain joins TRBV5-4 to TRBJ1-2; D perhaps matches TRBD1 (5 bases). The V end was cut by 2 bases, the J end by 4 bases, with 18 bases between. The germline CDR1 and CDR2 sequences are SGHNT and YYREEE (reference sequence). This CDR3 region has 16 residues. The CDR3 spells CASSFGGGELTYGYTF. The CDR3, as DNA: TGTGCCAGCAGCTTCGGCGGAGGGGAATTAACCTATGGCTACACCTTC. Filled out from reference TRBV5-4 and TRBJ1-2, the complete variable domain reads ETGVTQSPTHLIKTRGQQVTLRCSSQSGHNTVSWYQQALGQGPQFIFQYYREEENGRGNFPPRFSGLQFPNYSSELNVNALELDDSALYLCASSFGGGELTYGYTFGSGTRLTVV.

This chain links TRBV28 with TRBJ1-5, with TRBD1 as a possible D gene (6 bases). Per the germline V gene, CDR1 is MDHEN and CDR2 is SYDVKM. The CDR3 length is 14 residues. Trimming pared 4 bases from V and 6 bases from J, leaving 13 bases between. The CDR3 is CASSSRGPLQPQHF. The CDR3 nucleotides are TGTGCCAGCAGTTCCAGGGGTCCCCTTCAGCCCCAGCATTTT.